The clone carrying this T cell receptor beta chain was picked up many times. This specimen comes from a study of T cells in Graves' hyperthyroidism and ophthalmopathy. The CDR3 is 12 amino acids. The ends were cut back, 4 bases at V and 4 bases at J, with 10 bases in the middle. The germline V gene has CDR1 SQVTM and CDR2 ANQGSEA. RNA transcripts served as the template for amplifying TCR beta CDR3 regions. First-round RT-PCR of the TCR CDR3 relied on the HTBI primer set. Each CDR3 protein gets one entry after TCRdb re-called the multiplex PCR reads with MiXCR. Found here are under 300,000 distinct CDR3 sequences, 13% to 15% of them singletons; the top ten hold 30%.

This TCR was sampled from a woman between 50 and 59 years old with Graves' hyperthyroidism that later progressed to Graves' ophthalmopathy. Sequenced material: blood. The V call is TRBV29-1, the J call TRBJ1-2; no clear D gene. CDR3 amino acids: CSVGEVGYGYTF. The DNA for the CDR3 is TGCAGCGTTGGCGAAGTAGGCTATGGCTACACCTTC.